The 26 T cell receptor beta chains in this list originate from one sample, sequenced in a study of blood T cell repertoires in COVID-19. Method: immunoSEQ multiplex PCR; TCRdb's copy keeps in-frame clones and lacks some. This sample yields tens of thousands of clones, of which under 80% are seen a single time; 2.5% to 3% belongs to the top ten. Sequencing was performed on peripheral blood. These TCRs come from a human donor with acute or convalescent COVID-19. The donor label of this sample is uncertain.

V usage is TRBV7-2 and J usage is TRBJ1-2; D is ambiguous. There are 13 residues in the CDR3. Trimming shortened V by 5 bases and J by 7 bases, and 14 bases separated the two germline ends. From germline, CDR1 is SGHTA and CDR2 FQGNSA. The CDR3 loop is CASSPGPAAGYTF. The CDR3 region has the DNA TGTGCCAGCAGCCCCGGTCCGGCGGCTGGCTACACCTTC. Filled out from reference TRBV7-2 and TRBJ1-2, the complete variable domain reads GAGVSQSPSNKVTEKGKDVELRCDPISGHTALYWYRQSLGQGLEFLIYFQGNSAPDKSGLPSDRFSAERTGGSVSTLTIQRTQQEDSAVYLCASSPGPAAGYTFGSGTRLTVV.

The rearrangement joins TRBV14 to TRBJ2-7; 7 nucleotides align to TRBD1. The CDR3 length is 13 residues. V lost 5 bases and J lost 4; bases outside the gene matches: 5. Germline V gives CDR1 SGHDN, CDR2 FVKESK. This chain's CDR3 is CASSNRQGYEQYV. In DNA form, the CDR3 reads TGTGCCAGCAGCAACCGACAGGGTTACGAGCAGTACGTC.

V and J are TRBV24-1 and TRBJ2-1, with TRBD2 as a possible D gene (5 bases). The germline V gene encodes CDR1 KGHDR and CDR2 SFDVKD. With 4 bases removed from V and 12 bases from J, the gap between germline ends came to 21 bases. There are 15 residues in the CDR3. The CDR3 loop reads CATSDSTPSSIGQFF. CDR3 bases: TGTGCCACCAGTGACTCAACTCCCTCTAGCATCGGGCAGTTCTTC.

The V call is TRBV5-1, the J call TRBJ2-1, with TRBD2 as a possible D gene (5 bases). This CDR3 region has 15 residues. V shed 4 bases and J shed 3 bases, with 14 bases lying between them. Germline loops: CDR1 SGHRS, CDR2 YFSETQ. CDR3 sequence reads: CASSNPPTNYNEQFF. The CDR3 DNA sequence: TGCGCCAGCAGCAATCCGCCGACTAACTACAATGAGCAGTTCTTC.

The chain combines TRBV6-2 or TRBV6-3 with TRBJ2-5, with 8 bases that match TRBD2. CDR1 MNHEY and CDR2 SVGEGT come from the germline V gene. The CDR3 consists of 15 residues. Unmatched junction bases numbered 8, after V lost 6 bases and J lost 2 bases. The CDR3: CASSPGGAGQETQYF. CDR3 DNA sequence: TGTGCCAGCAGCCCCGGGGGGGCAGGTCAAGAGACCCAGTACTTC.

The rearrangement links TRBV6-2 or TRBV6-3 to TRBJ2-7; D may be TRBD2 (5 bases). The CDR3 loop spans 13 amino acids. CDR1 is MNHEY and CDR2 is SVGEGT in the germline V gene. V was cut by 0 bases and J by 6 bases, with 9 bases left in between. The CDR3 here is CASSYSDSREQYV. In DNA form, the CDR3 reads TGTGCCAGCAGTTACTCGGACTCCCGCGAGCAGTACGTC.

CDR3 loop: CASSLNPENIQYF. DNA for the CDR3: TGTGCCAGCAGTTTGAATCCGGAAAACATTCAGTACTTC. The rearrangement joins TRBV12-3 or TRBV12-4 to TRBJ2-4; D gene ambiguous. Trimming removed 3 bases at V and 5 bases at J, with 8 bases between. CDR3 length: 13 residues.

The chain recombines TRBV28 with TRBJ1-2; a weak D match, TRBD1 (6 bases). The V gene's germline CDR1 is MDHEN and CDR2 SYDVKM. The CDR3 spans 15 residues. The germline V and J ends were trimmed by 2 bases and 1 base, with 11 bases remaining between them. The CDR3 coding sequence is TGTGCCAGCAGTTTAGCACAGGGAATTAACTATGGCTACACCTTC. The encoded protein is CASSLAQGINYGYTF.

The rearrangement links TRBV9 to TRBJ2-5, with TRBD2 identical over 8 bases. Trimming took 4 bases from V and 1 from J; bases not matched to a gene: 9. Germline CDR1 and CDR2: SGDLS and YYNGEE. There are 16 residues in the CDR3. Written as DNA, the CDR3 is TGTGCCAGCAGCCCGAGGGGCAGCGGGAGCCAAGAGACCCAGTACTTC. The encoded protein is CASSPRGSGSQETQYF.

This chain joins TRBV6-5 and TRBJ2-1, with 8 bases aligning to TRBD2. CDR3 length: 13 residues. The germline gives CDR1 MNHEY, CDR2 SVGAGI. J was trimmed by 10 bases and V by 0 bases; bases with no gene match: 2. The CDR3 region has the DNA TGTGCCAGCAGTTACTCGACGGGAGGGGAGCAGTTCTTC. Translation: CASSYSTGGEQFF.

The chain joins TRBV23-1 to TRBJ2-7; weak D call: TRBD1 (6 bases). TRBV23-1 is an open reading frame, and its role is uncertain. The V end was cut by 6 bases, the J end by 5 bases, with 17 bases between. CDR3 size: 14 residues. CDR3 sequence: CASRLNTGCDEQYF. DNA for the CDR3: TGCGCCAGCAGACTTAATACAGGGTGCGACGAGCAGTACTTC.

CDR3 residues: CASRAPGTGELFF. CDR3 sequence (DNA): TGTGCCAGCAGGGCTCCGGGCACCGGGGAGCTGTTTTTT. The V and J genes are TRBV6-5 and TRBJ2-2; D unclear. Germline V CDR1 and CDR2: MNHEY, SVGAGI. The CDR3 loop spans 13 amino acids. Trimming left V 6 bases short and J 4 bases short, with 9 bases between.

The V and J genes are TRBV24-1 and TRBJ1-1, with D possibly matching TRBD1 (5 bases). CDR3 length: 13 residues. Germline V gene sequence: CDR1 KGHDR, CDR2 SFDVKD. Trimming cost V 9 bases and J 1 base, with 11 bases left between them. The CDR3 DNA reads TGTGCCACCCGAAGGGGCTGGAACACTGAAGCTTTCTTT. This sequence encodes CATRRGWNTEAFF.

The chain is built from TRBV6-6 and TRBJ1-1; TRBD1 aligns across 8 bases. This CDR3 is built from 16 residues. V was clipped by 5 bases and J by 0 bases; unmatched bases: 8. The germline V gene encodes CDR1 MNHNY and CDR2 SVGAGI (reference sequence). CDR3 residues: CASSHYDRGLNTEAFF. DNA for the CDR3: TGTGCCAGCAGTCACTACGACAGGGGCTTGAACACTGAAGCTTTCTTT.

V gene TRBV28 combines with J gene TRBJ2-2; TRBD2 is a possible D gene (5 bases). The germline gives CDR1 MDHEN, CDR2 SYDVKM. The ends were cut back, 6 bases at V and 0 bases at J, with 11 bases in the middle. The CDR3 is 15 residues long. CDR3 DNA: TGTGCCAGCAGCGGAGGCATCACGAACACCGGGGAGCTGTTTTTT. It translates to CASSGGITNTGELFF.

V is TRBV6-5 and J is TRBJ1-2, with D uncertain. Germline V CDR1 and CDR2: MNHEY, SVGAGI. The CDR3 spans 14 residues. Trimming took off 8 bases at V and 4 bases at J, with 17 bases between the two ends. CDR3: CASSTPGGLYGYTF. The CDR3 bases are TGTGCCAGCTCGACCCCCGGAGGACTCTATGGCTACACCTTC.

There are a few counts of this clone. The gene calls are TRBV28 and TRBJ2-7, with 9 bases aligning to TRBD2. The CDR3 runs 15 residues. CDR1 MDHEN and CDR2 SYDVKM come from the germline V gene. The ends lost 7 bases at V and 0 bases at J; junction bases unmatched: 7. Here the CDR3 reads CASTGGLANSYEQYF. In DNA, the CDR3 is TGTGCCAGCACAGGGGGACTAGCCAACTCCTACGAGCAGTACTTC.

The table lists this clone with a few counts. The chain combines TRBV5-6 with TRBJ2-2, with D possibly matching TRBD2 (6 bases). Between the trimmed V and J ends, which lost 3 bases and 4 bases, there was a span of 10 bases. Germline CDR1 SGHDT, CDR2 YYEEEE. CDR3 length: 14 amino acids. The CDR3: CASSWGEFTGELFF. The CDR3, as DNA: TGTGCCAGCAGCTGGGGGGAATTCACCGGGGAGCTGTTTTTT.

This clone was detected only a few times. The gene calls are TRBV4-3 and TRBJ2-7; tentatively, D is TRBD2 (6 bases). Germline CDR1 and CDR2: LGHNA and YSLEER. The CDR3 has 15 amino acids. Trimming shortened V by 2 bases and J by 2 bases, and 13 bases separated the two germline ends. As DNA, the CDR3 is TGCGCCAGCAGCCAATCCCGGGACTTCACCTACGAGCAGTACTTC. Amino acid sequence: CASSQSRDFTYEQYF.

The table lists this clone with a count of one. The chain combines TRBV11-2 with TRBJ2-1; 7 nucleotides match TRBD2. Looked up from germline, CDR1 is SGHAT and CDR2 is FQNNGV. The CDR3 sequence is 16 residues long. The J segment lost 0 bases and the V segment lost 1 base, leaving 3 bases of the junction unmatched. The CDR3 DNA sequence: TGTGCCAGCAGCTTAGGGCGGGAGAGCTCCTACAATGAGCAGTTCTTC. Translation: CASSLGRESSYNEQFF.

The gene calls are TRBV6-5 and TRBJ1-5; TRBD1 is a possible D gene (5 bases). The CDR3 consists of 15 residues. V shed 6 bases and J shed 6 bases, with 18 bases lying between them. Looked up from germline, CDR1 is MNHEY and CDR2 is SVGAGI. In DNA, the CDR3 is TGTGCCAGCAGGGGAGAGGGCAGGGAGGCTCAGCCCCAGCATTTT. Translating gives CASRGEGREAQPQHF.

The chain couples TRBV19 to TRBJ2-2; TRBD1 agrees at 7 bases. There are 18 residues in the CDR3. The germline V gene encodes CDR1 LNHDA and CDR2 SQIVND (reference sequence). Losses at the gene ends were 4 bases for V and 0 bases for J; bases not matched to a gene: 11. The CDR3 DNA follows: TGTGCCAGTAGTAGGGACAGCCGTCGTACCGCGAACACCGGGGAGCTGTTTTTT. This gives the protein CASSRDSRRTANTGELFF.

V usage is TRBV30 and J usage is TRBJ1-1, with 11 positions matching TRBD1. This CDR3 is 15 amino acids long. J lost 10 bases, V lost 2 bases, and 12 bases had no gene match. From germline, CDR1 is GTSNPN and CDR2 SVGIG (reference sequence). CDR3 DNA sequence: TGTGCCTGGAGTAACCGGGACAGGGGGATCGGCGCAGCTTTCTTT. Encoded protein: CAWSNRDRGIGAAFF.

The chain carries TRBV6-5 and TRBJ2-7, with 10 bases aligning to TRBD1. CDR1 is MNHEY, CDR2 SVGAGI, per germline. Trimming removed 6 bases from V and 5 bases from J; junction bases left unmatched: 10. The CDR3 is made up of 15 amino acids. The CDR3 DNA follows: TGTGCCAGCAGAGGTTGGGGACAGGGGATCCACGAGCAGTACTTC. This sequence encodes CASRGWGQGIHEQYF.

This clone is judged medium-sized (0.01 to 0.1%). The J gene is TRBJ1-6, the V gene TRBV19; 7 positions match TRBD1. The CDR3 consists of 14 residues. Germline lookup yields CDR1 LNHDA and CDR2 SQIVND (reference sequence). Trimming at V came to 6 bases and at J to 6 bases, leaving 5 bases not matched to a gene. The CDR3: CASSSGTVNSPLHF. CDR3 DNA sequence: TGTGCCAGTAGCTCCGGGACAGTTAATTCACCCCTCCACTTT. Complete variable domain (other parts from reference TRBV19 and TRBJ1-6): DGGITQSPKYLFRKEGQNVTLSCEQNLNHDAMYWYRQDPGQGLRLIYYSQIVNDFQKGDIAEGYSVSREKKESFPLTVTSAQKNPTAFYLCASSSGTVNSPLHFGNGTRLTVT.

The gene calls are TRBV5-4 and TRBJ1-1, with D possibly TRBD1 on 5 matching bases. The germline gives CDR1 SGHNT, CDR2 YYREEE (reference sequence). The germline V and J ends were trimmed by 1 base and 7 bases, with 14 bases remaining between them. The CDR3 consists of 14 residues. The CDR3 nucleotides read TGTGCCAGCAGCTTGAAGGGGCCGAGGAATGAAGCTTTCTTT. It specifies CASSLKGPRNEAFF.